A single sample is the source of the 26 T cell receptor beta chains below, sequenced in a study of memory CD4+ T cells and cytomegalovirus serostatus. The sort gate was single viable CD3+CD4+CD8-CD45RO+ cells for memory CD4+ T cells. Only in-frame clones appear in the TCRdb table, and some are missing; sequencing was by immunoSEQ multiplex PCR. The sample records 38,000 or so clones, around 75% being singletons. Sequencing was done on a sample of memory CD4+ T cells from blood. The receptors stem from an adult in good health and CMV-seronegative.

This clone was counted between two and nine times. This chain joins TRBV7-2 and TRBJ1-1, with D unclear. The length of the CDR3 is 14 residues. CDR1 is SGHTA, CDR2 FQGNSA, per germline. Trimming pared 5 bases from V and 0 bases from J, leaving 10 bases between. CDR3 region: CASSPFYMNTEAFF. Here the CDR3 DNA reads TGTGCCAGCAGCCCATTTTATATGAACACTGAAGCTTTCTTT.

CDR3 nucleotides: TGCAGTGTTCCCCGGGACTATGGCTACACCTTC. This gives the protein CSVPRDYGYTF. The chain combines TRBV20-1 with TRBJ1-2; no clear D gene. The V end lost 7 bases, the J end lost 3 bases, and 9 bases lay between the germline ends. CDR3 size: 11 residues. Germline lookup yields CDR1 DFQATT and CDR2 SNEGSKA (reference sequence).

CDR3 coding DNA: TGTGCCAGCATTCGCCCCGGGGGCCGAGACTACGAGCAGTACTTC. This encodes CASIRPGGRDYEQYF. The V gene is TRBV6-4, the J gene TRBJ2-7, with D perhaps TRBD1 or TRBD2 (6 bases each). Trimming removed 7 bases from V and 3 bases from J, with 19 bases in between. This CDR3 has 15 residues. From germline, CDR1 is MRHNA and CDR2 SNTAGT.

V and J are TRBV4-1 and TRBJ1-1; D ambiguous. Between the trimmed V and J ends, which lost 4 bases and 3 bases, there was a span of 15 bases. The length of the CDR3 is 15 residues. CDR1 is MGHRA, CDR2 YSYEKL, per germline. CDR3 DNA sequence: TGCGCCAGCAGCCCCCAGCCCGGGCTTTACACTGAAGCTTTCTTT. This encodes CASSPQPGLYTEAFF.

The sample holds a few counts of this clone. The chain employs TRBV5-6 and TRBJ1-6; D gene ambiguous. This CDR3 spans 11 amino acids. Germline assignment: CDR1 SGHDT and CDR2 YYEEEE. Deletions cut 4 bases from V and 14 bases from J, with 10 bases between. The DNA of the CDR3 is TGTGCCAGCAGCAGGGAGGGTTCCCTCCACTTT. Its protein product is CASSREGSLHF.

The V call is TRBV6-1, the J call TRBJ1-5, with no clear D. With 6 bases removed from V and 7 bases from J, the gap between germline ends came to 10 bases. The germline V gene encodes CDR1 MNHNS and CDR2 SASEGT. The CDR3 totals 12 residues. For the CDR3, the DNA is TGTGCCAGCAGCGATTCGTCGCAGCCCCAGCATTTT. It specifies CASSDSSQPQHF.

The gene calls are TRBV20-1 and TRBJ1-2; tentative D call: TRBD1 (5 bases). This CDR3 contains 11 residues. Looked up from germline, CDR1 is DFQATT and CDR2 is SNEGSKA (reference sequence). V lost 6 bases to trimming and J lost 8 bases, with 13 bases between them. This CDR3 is CSAGEFTGYTF. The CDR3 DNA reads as TGCAGTGCGGGGGAGTTCACCGGCTACACCTTC.

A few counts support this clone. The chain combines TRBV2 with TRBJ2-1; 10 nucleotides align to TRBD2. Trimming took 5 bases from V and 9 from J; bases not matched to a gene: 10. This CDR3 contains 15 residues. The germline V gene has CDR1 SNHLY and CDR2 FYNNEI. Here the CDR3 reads CASSRIAGGYSEQFF. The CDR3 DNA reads TGTGCCAGCAGTAGAATAGCGGGGGGCTATAGTGAGCAGTTCTTC.

The CDR3, as DNA: TGTGCCAGCAGCGCACAGGGGACAGTTAATGAAAAACTGTTTTTT. The encoded protein is CASSAQGTVNEKLFF. This chain joins TRBV7-9 and TRBJ1-4, with 7 bases fitting TRBD1. The CDR3 spans 15 residues. The junction had 7 bases not matched to a gene; V was cut back by 5 bases and J by 4 bases. Germline V lookup: CDR1 SEHNR, CDR2 FQNEAQ (reference sequence).

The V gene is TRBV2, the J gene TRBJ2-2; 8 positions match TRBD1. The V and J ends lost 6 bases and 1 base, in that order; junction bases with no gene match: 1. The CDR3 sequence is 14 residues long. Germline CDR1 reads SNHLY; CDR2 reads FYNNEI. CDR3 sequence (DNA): TGTGCCAGCAGGGACAGGGTGAACACCGGGGAGCTGTTTTTT. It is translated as CASRDRVNTGELFF.

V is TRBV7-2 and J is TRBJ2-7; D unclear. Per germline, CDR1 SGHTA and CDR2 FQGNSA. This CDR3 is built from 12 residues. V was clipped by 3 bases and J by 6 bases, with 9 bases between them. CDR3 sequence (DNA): TGTGCCAGCAGCTTGTCCATAAGCGAGCAGTACTTC. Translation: CASSLSISEQYF.

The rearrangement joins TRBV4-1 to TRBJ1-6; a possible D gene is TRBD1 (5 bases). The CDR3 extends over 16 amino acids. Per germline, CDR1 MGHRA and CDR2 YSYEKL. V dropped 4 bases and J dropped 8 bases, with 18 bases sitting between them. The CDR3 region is CASSLEGSGRDSPLHF. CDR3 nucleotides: TGCGCCAGCAGCCTGGAGGGGTCGGGGAGGGATTCACCCCTCCACTTT.

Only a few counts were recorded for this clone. CDR3 residues: CASSQERQAYGYTF. The CDR3 nucleotides are TGCGCCAGCAGCCAAGAGAGGCAGGCCTATGGCTACACCTTC. The genes are TRBV4-1 and TRBJ1-2; no firm D call. This CDR3 is 14 amino acids long. Between the trimmed V and J ends, which lost 0 bases and 4 bases, there was a span of 9 bases. The germline CDR1 and CDR2 sequences are MGHRA and YSYEKL.

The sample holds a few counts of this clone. The CDR3 sequence: CASSLVVLAGPQAETQYF. CDR3 coding DNA: TGCGCCAGCAGCTTGGTGGTGCTAGCGGGACCTCAGGCAGAGACCCAGTACTTC. This chain uses TRBV5-1 with TRBJ2-5, with 9 positions matching TRBD2. Germline trimming cut 0 bases from V and 4 bases from J; bases unmatched to any gene: 13. The CDR3 covers 18 residues. Germline V lookup: CDR1 SGHRS, CDR2 YFSETQ.

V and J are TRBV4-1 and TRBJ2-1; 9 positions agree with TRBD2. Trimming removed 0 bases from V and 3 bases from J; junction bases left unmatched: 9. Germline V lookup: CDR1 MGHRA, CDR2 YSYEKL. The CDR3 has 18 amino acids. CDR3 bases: TGCGCCAGCAGCCAAGATCTGCGAGCGGGGGGTTTCTACAATGAGCAGTTCTTC. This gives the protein CASSQDLRAGGFYNEQFF.

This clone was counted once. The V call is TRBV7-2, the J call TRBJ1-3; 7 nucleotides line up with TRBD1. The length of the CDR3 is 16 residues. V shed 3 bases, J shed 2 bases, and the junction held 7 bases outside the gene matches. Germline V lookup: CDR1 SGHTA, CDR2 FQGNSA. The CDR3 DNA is TGTGCCAGCAGCTTTCCAGGGGGGGCAGCTGGAAACACCATATATTTT. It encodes CASSFPGGAAGNTIYF.

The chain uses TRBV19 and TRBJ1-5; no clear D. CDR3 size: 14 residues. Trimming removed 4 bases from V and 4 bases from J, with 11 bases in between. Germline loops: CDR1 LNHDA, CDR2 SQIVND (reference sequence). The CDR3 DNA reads TGTGCCAGTAGTAAAGGGAATCGTAATCAGCCCCAGCATTTT. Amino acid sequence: CASSKGNRNQPQHF. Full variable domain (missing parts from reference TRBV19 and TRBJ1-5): DGGITQSPKYLFRKEGQNVTLSCEQNLNHDAMYWYRQDPGQGLRLIYYSQIVNDFQKGDIAEGYSVSREKKESFPLTVTSAQKNPTAFYLCASSKGNRNQPQHFGDGTRLSIL.

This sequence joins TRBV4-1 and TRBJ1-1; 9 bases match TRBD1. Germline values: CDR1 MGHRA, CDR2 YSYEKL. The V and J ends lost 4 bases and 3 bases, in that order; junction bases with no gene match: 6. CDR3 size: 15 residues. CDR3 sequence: CASSRGQGSYTEAFF. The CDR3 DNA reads TGCGCCAGCAGCCGGGGACAGGGTTCGTACACTGAAGCTTTCTTT.

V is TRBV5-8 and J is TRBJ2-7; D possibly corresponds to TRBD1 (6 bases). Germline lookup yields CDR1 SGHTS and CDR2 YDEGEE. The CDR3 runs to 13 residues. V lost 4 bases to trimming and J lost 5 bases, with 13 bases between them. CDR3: CASSRRTENEQYF. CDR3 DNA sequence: TGTGCCAGCAGCCGCCGGACAGAAAACGAGCAGTACTTC.

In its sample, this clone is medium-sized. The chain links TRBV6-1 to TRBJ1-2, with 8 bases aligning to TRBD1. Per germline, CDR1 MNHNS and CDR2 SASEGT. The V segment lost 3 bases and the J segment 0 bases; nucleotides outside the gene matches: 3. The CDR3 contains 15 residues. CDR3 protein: CASSDSGQANYGYTF. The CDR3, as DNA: TGTGCCAGCAGTGATTCGGGACAGGCTAACTATGGCTACACCTTC.

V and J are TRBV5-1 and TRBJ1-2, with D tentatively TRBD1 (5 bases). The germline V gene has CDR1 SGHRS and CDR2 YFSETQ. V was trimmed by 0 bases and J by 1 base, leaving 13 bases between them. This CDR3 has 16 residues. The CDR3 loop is CASSLATGTVNYGYTF. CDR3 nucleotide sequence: TGCGCCAGCAGCTTGGCCACAGGCACCGTTAACTATGGCTACACCTTC.

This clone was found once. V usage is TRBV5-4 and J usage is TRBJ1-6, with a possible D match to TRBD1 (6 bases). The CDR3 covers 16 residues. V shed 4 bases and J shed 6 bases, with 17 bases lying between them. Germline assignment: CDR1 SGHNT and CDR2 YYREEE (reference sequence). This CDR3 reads CASSQGISGFNSPLHF. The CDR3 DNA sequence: TGTGCCAGCAGCCAGGGGATCTCGGGCTTTAATTCACCCCTCCACTTT.

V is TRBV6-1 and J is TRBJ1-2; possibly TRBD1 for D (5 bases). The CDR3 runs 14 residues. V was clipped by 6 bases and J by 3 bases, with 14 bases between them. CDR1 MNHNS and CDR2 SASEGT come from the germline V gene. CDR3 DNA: TGTGCCAGCAGCGACTACCGGGACTACTATGGCTACACCTTC. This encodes CASSDYRDYYGYTF.

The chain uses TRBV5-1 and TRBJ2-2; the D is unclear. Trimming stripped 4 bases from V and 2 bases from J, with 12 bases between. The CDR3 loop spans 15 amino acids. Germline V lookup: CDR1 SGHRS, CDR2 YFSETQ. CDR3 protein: CASSPQVINTGELFF. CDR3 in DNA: TGCGCCAGCAGCCCCCAGGTGATAAACACCGGGGAGCTGTTTTTT.

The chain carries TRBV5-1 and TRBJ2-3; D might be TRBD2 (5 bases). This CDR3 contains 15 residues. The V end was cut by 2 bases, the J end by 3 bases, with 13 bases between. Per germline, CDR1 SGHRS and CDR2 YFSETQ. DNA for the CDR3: TGCGCCAGCAGCTTTGGACGTGGGGAGACAGATACGCAGTATTTT. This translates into CASSFGRGETDTQYF. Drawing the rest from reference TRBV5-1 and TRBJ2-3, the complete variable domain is KAGVTQTPRYLIKTRGQQVTLSCSPISGHRSVSWYQQTPGQGLQFLFEYFSETQRNKGNFPGRFSGRQFSNSRSEMNVSTLELGDSALYLCASSFGRGETDTQYFGPGTRLTVL.

Here the CDR3 reads CASSLGLPPDTQYF. DNA for the CDR3: TGTGCCAGCAGTTTAGGGCTACCCCCAGATACGCAGTATTTT. The V gene is TRBV27, the J gene TRBJ2-3; D not resolved. This CDR3 has 14 amino acids. Between the trimmed V and J ends, which lost 2 bases and 4 bases, there was a span of 10 bases. CDR1 is MNHEY, CDR2 SMNVEV, per germline (reference sequence).